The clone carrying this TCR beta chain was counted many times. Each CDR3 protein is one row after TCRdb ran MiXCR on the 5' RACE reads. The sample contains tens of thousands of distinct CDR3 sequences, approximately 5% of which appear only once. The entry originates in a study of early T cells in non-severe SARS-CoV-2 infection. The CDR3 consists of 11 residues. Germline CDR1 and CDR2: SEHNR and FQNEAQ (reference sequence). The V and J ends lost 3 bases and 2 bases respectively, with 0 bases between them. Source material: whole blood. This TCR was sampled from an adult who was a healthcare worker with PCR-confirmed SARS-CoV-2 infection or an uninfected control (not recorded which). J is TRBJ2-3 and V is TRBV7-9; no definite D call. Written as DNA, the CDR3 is TGTGCCAGCAGCTTCACAGATACGCAGTATTTT. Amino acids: CASSFTDTQYF.